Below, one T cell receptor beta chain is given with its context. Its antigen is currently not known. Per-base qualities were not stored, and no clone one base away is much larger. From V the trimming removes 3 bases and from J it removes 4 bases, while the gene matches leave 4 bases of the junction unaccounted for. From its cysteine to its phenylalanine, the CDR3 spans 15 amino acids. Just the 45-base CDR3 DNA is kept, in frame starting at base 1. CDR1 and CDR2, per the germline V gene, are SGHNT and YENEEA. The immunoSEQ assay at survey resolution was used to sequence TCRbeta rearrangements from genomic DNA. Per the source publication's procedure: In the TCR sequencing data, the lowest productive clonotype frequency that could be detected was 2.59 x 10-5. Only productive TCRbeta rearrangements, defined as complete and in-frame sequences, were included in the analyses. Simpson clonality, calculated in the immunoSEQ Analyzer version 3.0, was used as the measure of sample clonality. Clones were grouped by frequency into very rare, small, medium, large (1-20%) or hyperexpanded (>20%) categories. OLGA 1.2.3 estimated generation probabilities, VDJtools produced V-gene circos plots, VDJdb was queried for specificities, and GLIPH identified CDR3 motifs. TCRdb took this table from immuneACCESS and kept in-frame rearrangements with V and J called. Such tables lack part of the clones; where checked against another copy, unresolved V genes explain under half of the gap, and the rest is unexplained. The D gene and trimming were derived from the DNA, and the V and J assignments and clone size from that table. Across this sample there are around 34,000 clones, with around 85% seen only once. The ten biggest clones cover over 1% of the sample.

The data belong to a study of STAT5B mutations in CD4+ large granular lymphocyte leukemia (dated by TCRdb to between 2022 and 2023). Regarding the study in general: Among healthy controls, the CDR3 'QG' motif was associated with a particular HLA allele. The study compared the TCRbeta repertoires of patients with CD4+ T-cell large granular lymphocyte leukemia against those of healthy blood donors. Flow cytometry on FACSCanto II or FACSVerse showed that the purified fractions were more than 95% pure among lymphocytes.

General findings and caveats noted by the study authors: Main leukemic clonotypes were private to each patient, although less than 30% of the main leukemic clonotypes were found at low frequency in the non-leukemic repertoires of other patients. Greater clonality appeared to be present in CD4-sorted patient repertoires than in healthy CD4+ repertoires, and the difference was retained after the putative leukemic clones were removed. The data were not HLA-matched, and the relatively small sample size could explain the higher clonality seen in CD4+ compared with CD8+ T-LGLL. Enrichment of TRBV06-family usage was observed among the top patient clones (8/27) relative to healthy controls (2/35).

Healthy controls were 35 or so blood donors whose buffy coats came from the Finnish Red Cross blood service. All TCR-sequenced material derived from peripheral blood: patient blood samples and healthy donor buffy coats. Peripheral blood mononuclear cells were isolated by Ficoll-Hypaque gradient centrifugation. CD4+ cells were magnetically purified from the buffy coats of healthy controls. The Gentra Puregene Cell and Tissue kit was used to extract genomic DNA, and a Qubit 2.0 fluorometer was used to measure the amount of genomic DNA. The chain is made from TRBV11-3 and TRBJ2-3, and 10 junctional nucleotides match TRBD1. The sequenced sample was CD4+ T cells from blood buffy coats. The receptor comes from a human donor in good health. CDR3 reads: CASSLGTGVPDTQYF. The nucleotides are TGTGCCAGCAGCTTGGGGACAGGGGTCCCAGATACGCAGTATTTT.